This T cell receptor beta chain was sequenced for a study of cytomegalovirus exposure and HLA in healthy donors. Looking at the study overall: Per a later analysis, the roughly 680 first-cohort and under 150 validation repertoires shared one platform. The study's findings and limits: One later analysis, an examination of the 90 to 150 validation repertoires, found that first-cohort TCR clusters tended to co-occur in them.

Germline trimming cut 6 bases from V and 5 bases from J; bases unmatched to any gene: 13. CDR3 size: 15 residues. Germline lookup yields CDR1 SGDLS and CDR2 YYNGEE. Some clones are missing from TCRdb's copy, which holds only in-frame ones; the method was immunoSEQ multiplex PCR. There are 100,000 to 150,000 clones in the sample; under 90% occur only once, and 2.1% lies in the top ten. Concerning this clone itself: Its antigen is unknown.

The specimen sequenced was PBMCs. The V gene is TRBV9, the J gene TRBJ2-7, with TRBD2 matching over 8 bases. The source is a woman aged 25-40 years in good health and CMV-seronegative. CDR3 protein: CASNPPSGGGDEQYF. The CDR3 coding sequence is TGTGCCAGCAATCCACCAAGCGGGGGAGGCGACGAGCAGTACTTC. The full variable domain, with the rest looked up from reference TRBV9 and TRBJ2-7, is DSGVTQTPKHLITATGQRVTLRCSPRSGDLSVYWYQQSLDQGLQFLIQYYNGEERAKGNILERFSAQQFPDLHSELNLSSLELGDSALYFCASNPPSGGGDEQYFGPGTRLTVT.